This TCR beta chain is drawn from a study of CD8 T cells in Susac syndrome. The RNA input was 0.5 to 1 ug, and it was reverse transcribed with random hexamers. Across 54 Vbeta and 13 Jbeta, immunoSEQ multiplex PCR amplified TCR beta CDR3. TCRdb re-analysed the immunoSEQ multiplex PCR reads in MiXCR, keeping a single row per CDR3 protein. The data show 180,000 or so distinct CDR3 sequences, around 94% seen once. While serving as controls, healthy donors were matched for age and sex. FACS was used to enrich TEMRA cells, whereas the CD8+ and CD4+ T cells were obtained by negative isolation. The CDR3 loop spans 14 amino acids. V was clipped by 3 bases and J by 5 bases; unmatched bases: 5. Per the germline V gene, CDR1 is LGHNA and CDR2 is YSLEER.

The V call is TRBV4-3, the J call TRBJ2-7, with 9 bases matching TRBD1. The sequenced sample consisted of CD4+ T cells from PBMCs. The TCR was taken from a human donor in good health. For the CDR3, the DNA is TGCGCCAGCAGCCAGGACAGGGGATGGAACGAGCAGTACTTC. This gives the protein CASSQDRGWNEQYF.